The 31 T cell receptor beta chains listed next were all sequenced from one sample in a study of cytomegalovirus exposure and HLA in healthy donors. A multiplex PCR was run with 60 Vbeta primers and 13 Jbeta primers. Some clones are missing from TCRdb's copy, which holds only in-frame ones; the method was immunoSEQ multiplex PCR. Of 65,000 to 75,000 clones in the sample, about 65% are singletons; the top ten hold under 2.5%. The specimen sequenced was PBMCs. The receptors were sampled from a woman in her 30s in good health and CMV-seronegative.

The chain combines TRBV6-1 with TRBJ2-7; possible D gene TRBD1, 6 bases. V lost 6 bases and J 5 bases, leaving 17 bases between the germline ends. The CDR3 runs 14 residues. Germline CDR1 is MNHNS and CDR2 is SASEGT. The DNA of the CDR3 is TGTGCCAGCAGAAAGACAGGTACTAGGGACGAGCAGTACTTC. As protein: CASRKTGTRDEQYF.

The V call is TRBV7-2, the J call TRBJ2-7, with D possibly matching TRBD2 (5 bases). Germline CDR1 SGHTA, CDR2 FQGNSA. The CDR3 has 14 residues. V was trimmed by 5 bases and J by 2 bases, leaving 13 bases between them. The CDR3 nucleotides are TGTGCCAGCAGCCTATCCTCGGGGACCTACGAGCAGTACTTC. Its translation: CASSLSSGTYEQYF.

The chain carries TRBV10-2 and TRBJ2-5; maybe TRBD1 (6 bases). Germline values: CDR1 WSHSY, CDR2 SAAADI. V was shortened by 0 bases and J by 5 bases, with 13 bases between the two germline ends. This CDR3 has 15 amino acids. CDR3 in amino acids: CASSESKGGLETQYF. CDR3 nucleotides: TGCGCCAGCAGTGAGTCGAAAGGGGGTTTGGAGACCCAGTACTTC.

The chain employs TRBV28 and TRBJ2-7; 8 positions match TRBD1. J lost 2 bases, V lost 3 bases, and 12 bases had no gene match. The CDR3 length is 17 residues. Germline V gene lookup returns CDR1 MDHEN and CDR2 SYDVKM. CDR3 nucleotide sequence: TGTGCCAGCAGTTTCCCCAGGGGGCGTCCTATTCCCTACGAGCAGTACTTC. It yields the protein CASSFPRGRPIPYEQYF.

The chain combines TRBV4-1 with TRBJ2-4; the match to TRBD1 covers 9 bases. Looked up from germline, CDR1 is MGHRA and CDR2 is YSYEKL. The CDR3 spans 17 residues. Trimming removed 1 base from V and 6 bases from J; junction bases left unmatched: 10. The CDR3 is CASSQGAGQGGLNIQYF. CDR3 coding DNA: TGCGCCAGCAGCCAAGGAGCGGGACAGGGAGGCCTAAACATTCAGTACTTC.

The V gene is TRBV7-2, the J gene TRBJ1-5; 7 nucleotides agree with TRBD1. Trimming cost V 1 base and J 7 bases; bases outside gene matches: 7. There are 15 residues in the CDR3. Germline V gene data show CDR1 as SGHTA and CDR2 as FQGNSA. The CDR3 spells CASSLGTGLEQPQHF. The CDR3 region has the DNA TGTGCCAGCAGCTTAGGGACAGGTCTGGAGCAGCCCCAGCATTTT.

The chain carries TRBV7-2 and TRBJ2-7; no firm D call. The germline gives CDR1 SGHTA, CDR2 FQGNSA. This CDR3 spans 12 amino acids. Between the trimmed V and J ends, which lost 4 bases and 3 bases, there was a span of 7 bases. The CDR3: CASSSTYYEQYF. The CDR3 DNA reads TGTGCCAGCAGCTCGACTTACTACGAGCAGTACTTC.

The chain employs TRBV2 and TRBJ1-2, with 9 bases lining up with TRBD1. V gave up 6 bases and J gave up 8 bases; unmatched junction bases: 10. The CDR3 contains 14 residues. The V gene's germline CDR1 is SNHLY and CDR2 FYNNEI. The CDR3 DNA sequence: TGTGCCAGCAGCACAGGACAGGGGATAGAAGGCTACACCTTC. It codes for CASSTGQGIEGYTF.

The chain links TRBV2 to TRBJ2-7; the D gene is possibly TRBD1 (6 bases). Germline V lookup: CDR1 SNHLY, CDR2 FYNNEI. CDR3 length equals 13 residues. V lost 7 bases to trimming and J lost 8 bases, with 18 bases between them. The CDR3 loop is CASNFGQRSQQYF. CDR3 coding DNA: TGTGCCAGCAACTTCGGACAGCGGTCCCAGCAGTACTTC.

This sequence joins TRBV13 and TRBJ2-5; 9 bases align to TRBD1. There are 15 residues in the CDR3. V shed 3 bases and J 1 base; nucleotides not matched to a gene: 3. Germline V gene sequence: CDR1 PRHDT, CDR2 FYEKMQ (reference sequence). Here the CDR3 reads CASSLGQGLQETQYF. Written as DNA, the CDR3 is TGTGCCAGCAGCTTGGGACAGGGCCTCCAAGAGACCCAGTACTTC. Variable domain in full (rest from reference TRBV13 and TRBJ2-5): AAGVIQSPRHLIKEKRETATLKCYPIPRHDTVYWYQQGPGQDPQFLISFYEKMQSDKGSIPDRFSAQQFSDYHSELNMSSLELGDSALYFCASSLGQGLQETQYFGPGTRLLVL.

About this clone: The sample holds other DNA sequences that translate to the same CDR3. This chain connects TRBV9 to TRBJ1-1; D is uncertain. This CDR3 is 13 amino acids long. CDR1 is SGDLS, CDR2 YYNGEE, per germline. V lost 0 bases to trimming and J lost 1 base, with 4 bases between them. The chain's CDR3 is CASSVARNTEAFF. The CDR3, as DNA: TGTGCCAGCAGCGTAGCCCGGAACACTGAAGCTTTCTTT.

CDR3 amino acids: CASSPGTGVYEQYF. The CDR3 DNA follows: TGTGCCAGCAGTCCCGGGACAGGAGTTTACGAGCAGTACTTC. This chain links TRBV6-5 with TRBJ2-7, with 8 positions matching TRBD1. V shed 5 bases and J 4 bases; nucleotides not matched to a gene: 7. The CDR3 runs to 14 residues. CDR1 is MNHEY and CDR2 is SVGAGI in the germline V gene.

This clone occurred a few times. The chain's CDR3 is CATSRAYEQYF. The CDR3 nucleotides read TGTGCCACCTCTCGGGCCTACGAGCAGTACTTC. The V gene is TRBV6-1, the J gene TRBJ2-7; D remains ambiguous. The ends were cut back, 10 bases at V and 2 bases at J, with 9 bases in the middle. Germline CDR1 and CDR2: MNHNS and SASEGT. The CDR3 sequence is 11 residues long.

This clone was counted between two and nine times. V is TRBV19 and J is TRBJ1-4; tentative D call: TRBD1 (5 bases). CDR3 size: 14 residues. V was pared by 5 bases and J by 7 bases, with 14 bases between. Germline values: CDR1 LNHDA, CDR2 SQIVND (reference sequence). As DNA, the CDR3 is TGTGCCAGTAGTCCGGGACTTTGGGGTGAAAAACTGTTTTTT. It translates to CASSPGLWGEKLFF. The whole variable domain, remainder taken from reference TRBV19 and TRBJ1-4, is DGGITQSPKYLFRKEGQNVTLSCEQNLNHDAMYWYRQDPGQGLRLIYYSQIVNDFQKGDIAEGYSVSREKKESFPLTVTSAQKNPTAFYLCASSPGLWGEKLFFGSGTQLSVL.

This clone was observed a few times. The chain carries TRBV11-3 and TRBJ1-1; the D gene is possibly TRBD1 (5 bases). The germline gives CDR1 SGHNT, CDR2 YENEEA. With 0 bases removed from V and 3 bases from J, the gap between germline ends came to 14 bases. This CDR3 region has 16 residues. CDR3 coding DNA: TGTGCCAGCAGCTTAGATACGTGGGCAGGGTACACTGAAGCTTTCTTT. Translation gives CASSLDTWAGYTEAFF.

This clone was seen a single time. The chain uses TRBV7-3 and TRBJ2-3; tentative D call: TRBD1 (6 bases). V was shortened by 2 bases and J by 2 bases, with 14 bases between the two germline ends. CDR1 is SGHTA and CDR2 is FQGTGA in the germline V gene. The CDR3 runs 16 residues. The CDR3 region has the DNA TGTGCCAGCAGCTTAGGCACAGGGAGCGTCACAGATACGCAGTATTTT. Its protein is CASSLGTGSVTDTQYF.

The rearrangement joins TRBV5-1 to TRBJ2-1; 9 bases map to TRBD1. V trimming: 4 bases; J trimming: 6 bases; junction bases outside the gene matches: 8. Germline V CDR1 and CDR2: SGHRS, YFSETQ. This CDR3 spans 15 amino acids. Here the CDR3 reads CASSVDRGYGNEQFF. The CDR3 coding sequence is TGCGCCAGCAGCGTTGACAGGGGGTACGGCAATGAGCAGTTCTTC. The full variable domain, rest sourced from reference TRBV5-1 and TRBJ2-1, is KAGVTQTPRYLIKTRGQQVTLSCSPISGHRSVSWYQQTPGQGLQFLFEYFSETQRNKGNFPGRFSGRQFSNSRSEMNVSTLELGDSALYLCASSVDRGYGNEQFFGPGTRLTVL.

This clone was counted a few times. The chain links TRBV19 to TRBJ1-1; 8 positions match TRBD1. Germline V gives CDR1 LNHDA, CDR2 SQIVND (reference sequence). The CDR3 consists of 14 residues. V lost 5 bases, J lost 5 bases, and 7 bases stayed unmatched. The CDR3 DNA is TGTGCCAGTAGTTCATCCAGGGGGCAAACTGAAGCTTTCTTT. It translates to CASSSSRGQTEAFF.

The V and J genes are TRBV6-6 and TRBJ2-3; no clear D. CDR1 and CDR2 (germline): MNHNY, SVGAGI (reference sequence). V shed 3 bases and J shed 0 bases, with 7 bases lying between them. There are 14 residues in the CDR3. CDR3 sequence: CASSYQSSTDTQYF. For the CDR3, the DNA is TGTGCCAGCAGTTATCAGTCTAGCACAGATACGCAGTATTTT.

This clone has just one count. The chain links TRBV6-6 to TRBJ1-1, with 8 bases identical to TRBD1. Germline V gene lookup returns CDR1 MNHNY and CDR2 SVGAGI (reference sequence). The CDR3 extends over 14 amino acids. J gave up 5 bases and V 7 bases, and 9 bases lay outside the gene matches. DNA of the CDR3: TGTGCCAGCATCTTAGGACAGGGAAGTACTGAAGCTTTCTTT. This translates into CASILGQGSTEAFF.

V gene TRBV5-5 combines with J gene TRBJ1-5; a weak D match, TRBD1 (5 bases). The CDR3 is 14 amino acids. V lost 0 bases to trimming and J lost 2 bases, with 6 bases between them. Germline CDR1 and CDR2: SGHKS and YYEKEE (reference sequence). The chain's CDR3 is CASSLGRGNQPQHF. CDR3 bases: TGTGCCAGCAGCTTGGGCAGGGGCAATCAGCCCCAGCATTTT.

This clone was observed a single time. The rearrangement joins TRBV5-1 to TRBJ1-1, with D possibly matching TRBD1 (6 bases). This CDR3 region has 14 residues. The germline V gene encodes CDR1 SGHRS and CDR2 YFSETQ. V dropped 2 bases and J dropped 7 bases, with 15 bases sitting between them. As DNA, the CDR3 is TGCGCCAGCAGCTTTGAGGGGGGGCTAAATGAAGCTTTCTTT. This encodes CASSFEGGLNEAFF.

This clone was seen a few times. The CDR3 here is CASSPNIGTHNEQFF. Here the CDR3 DNA reads TGTGCCAGCTCACCAAATATAGGGACACACAATGAGCAGTTCTTC. The chain combines TRBV18 with TRBJ2-1; a possible D gene is TRBD1 (6 bases). Looked up from germline, CDR1 is KGHSH and CDR2 is LQKENI. The V gene lost 2 bases and the J gene lost 5 bases, with 13 bases spanning the gap. This CDR3 comprises 15 residues.

This chain links TRBV11-1 with TRBJ2-7, with D perhaps TRBD1 (6 bases). This CDR3 spans 13 amino acids. V was shortened by 5 bases and J by 3 bases, with 11 bases between the two germline ends. Per the germline V gene, CDR1 is SGHAT and CDR2 is FQDESV (reference sequence). The CDR3: CASSRQERYEQYF. In DNA form, the CDR3 reads TGTGCCAGCAGCCGACAGGAACGCTACGAGCAGTACTTC.

This clone was recorded once. J is TRBJ2-5 and V is TRBV5-6; TRBD2 matches at 7 bases. There are 14 residues in the CDR3. In germline, CDR1 is SGHDT, CDR2 YYEEEE. The ends lost 3 bases at V and 5 bases at J; junction bases unmatched: 7. The CDR3 here is CASSSWGGEETQYF. The CDR3 nucleotides read TGTGCCAGCAGCTCCTGGGGGGGGGAGGAGACCCAGTACTTC.

The chain has TRBV23-1 and TRBJ2-3; 9 bases line up with TRBD2. TRBV23-1 is flagged as an ORF with uncertain function. The V segment lost 2 bases and the J segment 6 bases; nucleotides outside the gene matches: 15. The length of the CDR3 is 18 residues. The DNA for the CDR3 is TGCGCCAGCAGTCAACCCACAACCAGCGGGGGGCTGGGGGATACGCAGTATTTT. Its protein is CASSQPTTSGGLGDTQYF.

This clone has a single count. V and J are TRBV11-2 and TRBJ1-1; the D is unclear. The germline gives CDR1 SGHAT, CDR2 FQNNGV. There are 16 residues in the CDR3. The germline V and J ends were trimmed by 2 bases and 4 bases, with 17 bases remaining between them. For the CDR3, the DNA is TGTGCCAGCAGCTTAAAAATTACAAAGAGGTTCACTGAAGCTTTCTTT. Residues: CASSLKITKRFTEAFF.

The rearrangement joins TRBV5-1 to TRBJ2-5; D ambiguous. The V end lost 0 bases, the J end lost 0 bases, and 9 bases lay between the germline ends. This CDR3 comprises 15 residues. Germline CDR1 is SGHRS and CDR2 is YFSETQ. CDR3 in amino acids: CASSLGTQYQETQYF. The CDR3 coding sequence is TGCGCCAGCAGCTTGGGCACCCAGTACCAAGAGACCCAGTACTTC. Supplemented by reference TRBV5-1 and TRBJ2-5, the full variable domain reads KAGVTQTPRYLIKTRGQQVTLSCSPISGHRSVSWYQQTPGQGLQFLFEYFSETQRNKGNFPGRFSGRQFSNSRSEMNVSTLELGDSALYLCASSLGTQYQETQYFGPGTRLLVL.

J is TRBJ1-2 and V is TRBV10-3; perhaps TRBD1 as D (5 bases). Germline CDR1 is ENHRY and CDR2 is SYGVKD. The CDR3 has 15 amino acids. Trimming removed 3 bases at V and 2 bases at J, with 13 bases between. CDR3 sequence reads: CAISDSRQSNYGYTF. The CDR3 coding sequence is TGTGCCATCAGTGACTCTAGACAGTCGAACTATGGCTACACCTTC.

This chain joins TRBV11-2 and TRBJ2-7, with D perhaps TRBD2 (6 bases). The CDR3 sequence is 13 residues long. Between the trimmed V and J ends, which lost 1 base and 4 bases, there was a span of 8 bases. Germline CDR1 and CDR2: SGHAT and FQNNGV. CDR3 in DNA: TGTGCCAGCAGCTTAGGGGCGGGGTACGAGCAGTACTTC. This translates into CASSLGAGYEQYF.

The chain has TRBV21-1 and TRBJ2-1; TRBD2 is taken as the D call from the table, unchecked against the DNA. TRBV21-1 constitutes a pseudogene. The CDR3 totals 13 residues. The CDR3 DNA reads TGTGCCAGCAGCAAAGTCTTTTACAATGAGCAGTTCTTC. Translated: CASSKVFYNEQFF.